This T cell receptor beta chain was sequenced for a study of cytomegalovirus exposure and HLA in healthy donors. Whole-study findings and limits: Later analysis suggested links between common viral pathogens and several top significant clusters.

A word on this clone: The antigen is undetermined.

Germline V gives CDR1 MNHEY, CDR2 SMNVEV (reference sequence). There are 15 residues in the CDR3. With 5 bases removed from V and 3 bases from J, the gap between germline ends came to 16 bases. Researchers ran the PCR with 60 Vbeta and 13 Jbeta primers. Some clones are missing from TCRdb's copy, which holds only in-frame ones; the method was immunoSEQ multiplex PCR. Counted here are about 100,000 clones, about 70% occurring once; the ten biggest clones make up 1.5% to 2%. The TCR originated in a woman aged 40 to 50 in good health and CMV-seronegative. The chain has TRBV27 and TRBJ1-1, with D possibly matching TRBD1 (5 bases). Material: PBMCs. The CDR3 DNA follows: TGTGCCAGCAGTCTCAGGGATAATCGGTACACTGAAGCTTTCTTT. It codes for CASSLRDNRYTEAFF.